This TCR beta chain came from a study of identical twins. The V segment lost 4 bases and the J segment 1 base; nucleotides outside the gene matches: 6. Germline loops: CDR1 SGHNT, CDR2 YENEEA. This CDR3 is built from 16 residues. TCRdb redid the calling of the 5' RACE reads with MiXCR, one entry per CDR3 protein. The sample includes some 900,000 distinct CDR3 sequences, 9% to 15% seen only once; the top ten take about 1.5%. This sample was shared with a second study, whose subject was yellow fever vaccine responses in identical twins.

The sequencing sample was made of PBMCs. The receptor was isolated from a woman younger than 30 in good health. This chain uses TRBV11-3 with TRBJ2-2; the match to TRBD2 covers 7 bases. CDR3 region: CASSSGAGLNTGELFF. The CDR3 DNA follows: TGTGCCAGCAGCTCCGGAGCGGGGTTGAACACCGGGGAGCTGTTTTTT.